This T cell receptor beta chain was sequenced in a study of lymphopenia after photon versus proton radiotherapy. Overall study findings and caveats: Larger post-nadir TCR diversity loss correlated inversely with survival in deceased patients. Photon-treated patients lost naive T cells and TCR diversity; proton-treated stayed stable. Authors raise, but do not show, better survival with proton therapy. After the lymphocyte nadir, photon-treated repertoires showed oligoclonal expansion, especially of CD8+ Temra cells.

This table comes from immunoSEQ multiplex PCR, and its TCRdb copy is limited to in-frame clones, with some not included. In the table there are 150,000 to 200,000 clones, roughly nine tenths of which are singletons. The germline V gene has CDR1 MDHEN and CDR2 SYDVKM. This CDR3 region has 16 residues. V lost 1 base and J lost 6; bases outside the gene matches: 4. About this clone: The antigen is not known.

The gene calls are TRBV28 and TRBJ1-5; 12 bases fit TRBD1. Sequencing used peripheral blood, obtained from a patient treated with photon-based radiotherapy. This TCR was recovered from a man aged 50 or older with gastric cancer. CDR3 residues: CASSLYGTGGTQPQHF. As DNA, the CDR3 is TGTGCCAGCAGTTTATATGGGACAGGGGGCACTCAGCCCCAGCATTTT. Full variable domain (outside the CDR3, taken from reference TRBV28 and TRBJ1-5): DVKVTQSSRYLVKRTGEKVFLECVQDMDHENMFWYRQDPGLGLRLIYFSYDVKMKEKGDIPEGYSVSREKKERFSLILESASTNQTSMYLCASSLYGTGGTQPQHFGDGTRLSIL.